One T cell receptor beta chain is described in this entry. The sample originates from a study of blood T cell repertoires in COVID-19. Overall study: The samples span acute and convalescent COVID-19 from the United States, Italy and Spain.

CDR3 length equals 18 residues. Here immunoSEQ multiplex PCR was the method, and the copy in TCRdb shows in-frame clones only, minus some. Here the sample spans more than 250,000 clones, around 88% being singletons. Sequenced material: peripheral blood. J is TRBJ2-1 and V is TRBV21-1; TRBD2, the table's D call, was not compared with the DNA. TRBV21-1 is deemed a pseudogene. The clonotype originates from a woman aged 50 to 65 with acute or convalescent COVID-19. CDR3 amino acids: CASSKAPTSGSSYNEQFF. In DNA, the CDR3 is TGTGCCAGCAGCAAAGCCCCGACTAGCGGGAGCTCCTACAATGAGCAGTTCTTC.